The 8 T cell receptor beta chains in this list originate from one sample, sequenced in a study of T cell changes during pregnancy in multiple sclerosis. TCRdb's table, derived via immunoSEQ multiplex PCR, lists solely in-frame clones and lacks some. The data hold tens of thousands of clones, with about 92% observed a single time. Material: peripheral blood, obtained in the second trimester of pregnancy. These receptors originate from a female donor with multiple sclerosis, enrolled in a pregnancy study.

V gene TRBV6-5 combines with J gene TRBJ2-7; possibly TRBD2 for D (6 bases). The CDR3 contains 14 residues. Deletions cut 2 bases from V and 0 bases from J, with 8 bases between. CDR1 is MNHEY, CDR2 SVGAGI, per germline. CDR3 region: CASSYRLGSYEQYF. CDR3 DNA: TGTGCCAGCAGTTACCGACTAGGCTCCTACGAGCAGTACTTC.

The gene calls are TRBV6-5 and TRBJ1-5; D is uncertain. Germline lookup yields CDR1 MNHEY and CDR2 SVGAGI. With 5 bases removed from V and 3 bases from J, the gap between germline ends came to 11 bases. This CDR3 contains 14 residues. The CDR3 sequence is CASSGLGYNQPQHF. Written as DNA, the CDR3 is TGTGCCAGCAGTGGGTTGGGCTACAATCAGCCCCAGCATTTT.

This chain uses TRBV9 with TRBJ2-2; 9 bases are a match to TRBD1. The CDR3 is 13 amino acids. The V and J ends lost 5 bases and 10 bases, in that order; junction bases with no gene match: 6. The germline V gene encodes CDR1 SGDLS and CDR2 YYNGEE. The CDR3 coding sequence is TGTGCCAGCAGACGTACAGGGGGCCCGGAGCTGTTTTTT. Its protein is CASRRTGGPELFF.

The rearrangement joins TRBV19 to TRBJ1-3; 7 bases are a match to TRBD1. CDR1 and CDR2 (germline): LNHDA, SQIVND (reference sequence). The V and J ends lost 2 bases and 0 bases, in that order; junction bases with no gene match: 7. This CDR3 is built from 17 residues. The CDR3 coding sequence is TGTGCCAGTAGTATATTGGCAGGGGGATTCTCTGGAAACACCATATATTTT. Its translation is CASSILAGGFSGNTIYF.

The V and J genes are TRBV27 and TRBJ2-3; 8 positions agree with TRBD2. Germline assignment: CDR1 MNHEY and CDR2 SMNVEV (reference sequence). The J segment lost 2 bases and the V segment lost 0 bases, leaving 7 bases of the junction unmatched. The CDR3 is made up of 17 amino acids. The CDR3 coding sequence is TGTGCCAGCAGTTTATCGTTGGCTAGCGGGCTCACAGATACGCAGTATTTT. Protein: CASSLSLASGLTDTQYF.

V and J are TRBV7-8 and TRBJ2-7; D is possibly TRBD2 (6 bases). The CDR3 has 16 amino acids. V was pared by 4 bases and J by 1 base, with 17 bases between. Germline V gives CDR1 SGHVS, CDR2 FQNEAQ. The DNA of the CDR3 is TGTGCCAGCAGCTGGCCTGAAGCGGGCGCGTCCTACGAGCAGTACTTC. Its translation: CASSWPEAGASYEQYF.

This clone was observed once. The chain employs TRBV7-6 and TRBJ2-5, with TRBD2 matching over 8 bases. Per the germline V gene, CDR1 is SGHVS and CDR2 is FNYEAQ. V shed 4 bases, J shed 5 bases, and the junction held 9 bases outside the gene matches. The CDR3 has 15 residues. This chain's CDR3 is CASSSGVAGWETQYF. The CDR3 DNA sequence: TGTGCCAGCAGCTCCGGGGTAGCGGGATGGGAGACCCAGTACTTC. Drawing the rest from reference TRBV7-6 and TRBJ2-5, the complete variable domain is GAGVSQSPRYKVTKRGQDVALRCDPISGHVSLYWYRQALGQGPEFLTYFNYEAQQDKSGLPNDRFSAERPEGSISTLTIQRTEQRDSAMYRCASSSGVAGWETQYFGPGTRLLVL.

This clone occurred once. The chain combines TRBV15 with TRBJ2-7; D is perhaps TRBD2 (6 bases). Trimming took 3 bases from V and 5 from J, leaving 17 bases between them. The CDR3 extends over 15 amino acids. Germline CDR1 is LNHNV and CDR2 is YYDKDF (reference sequence). The CDR3 region is CATSSSNGGVDEQYF. The DNA of the CDR3 is TGTGCCACCAGCAGTTCGAACGGGGGAGTCGACGAGCAGTACTTC. Using reference TRBV15 and TRBJ2-7 for the parts outside the CDR3, the full variable domain is DAMVIQNPRYQVTQFGKPVTLSCSQTLNHNVMYWYQQKSSQAPKLLFHYYDKDFNNEADTPDNFQSRRPNTSFCFLDIRSPGLGDTAMYLCATSSSNGGVDEQYFGPGTRLTVT.